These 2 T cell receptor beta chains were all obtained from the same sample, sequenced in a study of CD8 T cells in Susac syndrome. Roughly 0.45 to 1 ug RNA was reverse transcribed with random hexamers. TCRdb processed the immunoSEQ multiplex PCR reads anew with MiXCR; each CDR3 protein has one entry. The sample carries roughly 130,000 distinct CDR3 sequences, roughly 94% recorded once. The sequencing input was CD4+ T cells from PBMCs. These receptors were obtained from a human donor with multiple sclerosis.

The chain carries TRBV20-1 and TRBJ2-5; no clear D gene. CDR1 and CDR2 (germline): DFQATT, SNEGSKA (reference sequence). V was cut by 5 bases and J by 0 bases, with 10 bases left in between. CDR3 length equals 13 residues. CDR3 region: CSARSEYQETQYF. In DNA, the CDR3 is TGCAGTGCTCGGTCAGAGTACCAAGAGACCCAGTACTTC.

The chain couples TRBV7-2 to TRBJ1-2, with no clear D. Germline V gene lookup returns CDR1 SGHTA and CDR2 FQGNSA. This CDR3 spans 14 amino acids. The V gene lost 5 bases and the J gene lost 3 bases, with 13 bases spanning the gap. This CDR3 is CASSASLSDYGYTF. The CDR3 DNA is TGTGCCAGCAGCGCCTCCCTATCAGACTATGGCTACACCTTC.